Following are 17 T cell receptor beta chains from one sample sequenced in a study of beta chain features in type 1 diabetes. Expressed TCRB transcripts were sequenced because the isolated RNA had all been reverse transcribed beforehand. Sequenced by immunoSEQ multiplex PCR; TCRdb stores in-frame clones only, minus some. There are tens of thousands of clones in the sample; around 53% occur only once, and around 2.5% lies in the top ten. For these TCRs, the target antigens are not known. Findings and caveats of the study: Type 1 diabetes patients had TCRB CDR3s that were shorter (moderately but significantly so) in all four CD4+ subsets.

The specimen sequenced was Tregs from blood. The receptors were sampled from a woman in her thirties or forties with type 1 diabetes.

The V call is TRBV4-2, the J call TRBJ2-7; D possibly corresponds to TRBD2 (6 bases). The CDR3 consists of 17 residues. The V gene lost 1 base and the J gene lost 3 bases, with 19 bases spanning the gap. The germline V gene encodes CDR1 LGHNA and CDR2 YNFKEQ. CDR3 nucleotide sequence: TGTGCCAGCAGCCAAGCTGGGATCCCGGGACTCGACTACGAGCAGTACTTC. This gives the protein CASSQAGIPGLDYEQYF.

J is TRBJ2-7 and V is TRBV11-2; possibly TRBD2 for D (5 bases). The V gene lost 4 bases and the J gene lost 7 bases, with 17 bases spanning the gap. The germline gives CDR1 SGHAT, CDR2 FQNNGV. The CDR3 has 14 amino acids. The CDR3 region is CASSSLADSFEQYF. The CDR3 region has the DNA TGTGCCAGCAGCTCCCTGGCGGACTCTTTTGAGCAGTACTTC.

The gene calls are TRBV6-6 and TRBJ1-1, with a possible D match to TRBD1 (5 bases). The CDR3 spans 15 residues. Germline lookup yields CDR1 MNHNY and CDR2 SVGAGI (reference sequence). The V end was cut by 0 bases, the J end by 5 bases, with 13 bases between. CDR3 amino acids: CASSYSGLEGTEAFF. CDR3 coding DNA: TGTGCCAGCAGTTACTCCGGACTAGAGGGGACTGAAGCTTTCTTT.

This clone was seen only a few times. CDR3 bases: TGTGCCAGCAGTTCCGGGGGACTAGCGGGAACGTACGAGCAGTACTTC. Its protein product is CASSSGGLAGTYEQYF. The chain links TRBV28 to TRBJ2-7; 13 bases agree with TRBD2. J gave up 4 bases and V 4 bases, and 7 bases lay outside the gene matches. The CDR3 is made up of 16 amino acids. Germline V gene lookup returns CDR1 MDHEN and CDR2 SYDVKM.

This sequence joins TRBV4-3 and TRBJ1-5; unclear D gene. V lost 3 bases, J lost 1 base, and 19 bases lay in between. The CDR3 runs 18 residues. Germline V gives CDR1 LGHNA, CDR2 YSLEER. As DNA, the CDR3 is TGCGCCAGCAGCCATGATGCGGCAGCCGGAGGGAGCAATCAGCCCCAGCATTTT. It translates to CASSHDAAAGGSNQPQHF.

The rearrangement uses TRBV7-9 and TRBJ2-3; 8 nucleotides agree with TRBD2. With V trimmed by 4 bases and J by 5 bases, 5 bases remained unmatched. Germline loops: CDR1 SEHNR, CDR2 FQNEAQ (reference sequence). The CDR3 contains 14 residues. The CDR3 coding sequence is TGTGCCAGCAGCTCGGGACTAGAAAGAGATACGCAGTATTTT. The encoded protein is CASSSGLERDTQYF.

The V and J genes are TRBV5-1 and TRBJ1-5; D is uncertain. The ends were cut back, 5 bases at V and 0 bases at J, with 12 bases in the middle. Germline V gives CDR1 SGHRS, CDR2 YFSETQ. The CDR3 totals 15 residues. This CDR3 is CASREDGNSNQPQHF. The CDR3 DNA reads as TGCGCCAGCAGGGAGGACGGAAATAGCAATCAGCCCCAGCATTTT.

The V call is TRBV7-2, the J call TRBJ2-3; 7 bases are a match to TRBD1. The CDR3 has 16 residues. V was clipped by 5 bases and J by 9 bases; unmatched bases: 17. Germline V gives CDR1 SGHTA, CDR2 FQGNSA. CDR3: CASSAFRQGLSETQYF. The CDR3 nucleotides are TGTGCCAGCAGCGCGTTTCGACAGGGCCTGTCTGAGACGCAGTATTTT.

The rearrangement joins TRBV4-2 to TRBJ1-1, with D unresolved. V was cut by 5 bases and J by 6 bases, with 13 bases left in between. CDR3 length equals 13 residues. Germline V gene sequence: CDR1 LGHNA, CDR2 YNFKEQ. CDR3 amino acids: CASSWRVVAEAFF. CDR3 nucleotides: TGTGCCAGCAGCTGGAGGGTGGTGGCTGAAGCTTTCTTT.

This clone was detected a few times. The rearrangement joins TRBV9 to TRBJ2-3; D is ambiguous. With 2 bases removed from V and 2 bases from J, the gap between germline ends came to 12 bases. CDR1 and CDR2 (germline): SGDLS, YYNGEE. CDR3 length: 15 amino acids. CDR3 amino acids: CASSVEIRFTDTQYF. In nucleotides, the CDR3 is TGTGCCAGCAGCGTCGAAATACGGTTCACAGATACGCAGTATTTT.

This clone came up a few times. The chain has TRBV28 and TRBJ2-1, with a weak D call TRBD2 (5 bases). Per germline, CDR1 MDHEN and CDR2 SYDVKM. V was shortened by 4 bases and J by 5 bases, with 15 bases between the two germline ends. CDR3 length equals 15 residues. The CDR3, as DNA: TGTGCCAGCAGTTCACTAGGCCGAAGGAACAATGAGCAGTTCTTC. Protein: CASSSLGRRNNEQFF.

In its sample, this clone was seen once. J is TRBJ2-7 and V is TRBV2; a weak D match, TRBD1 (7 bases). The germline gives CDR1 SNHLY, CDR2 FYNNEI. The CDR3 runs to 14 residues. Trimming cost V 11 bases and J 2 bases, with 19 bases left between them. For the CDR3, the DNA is TGTGCCCGGAGGGCGACAGGGATTCCCTACGAGCAGTACTTC. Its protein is CARRATGIPYEQYF. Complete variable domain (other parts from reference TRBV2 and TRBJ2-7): EPEVTQTPSHQVTQMGQEVILRCVPISNHLYFYWYRQILGQKVEFLVSFYNNEISEKSEIFDDQFSVERPDGSNFTLKIRSTKLEDSAMYFCARRATGIPYEQYFGPGTRLTVT.

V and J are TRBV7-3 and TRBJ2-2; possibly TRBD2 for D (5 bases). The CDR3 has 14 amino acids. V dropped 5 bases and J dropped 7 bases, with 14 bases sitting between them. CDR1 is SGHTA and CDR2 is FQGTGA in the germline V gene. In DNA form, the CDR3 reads TGTGCCAGCAGCCGCAGGCCCGCGGGCGGGGAGCTGTTTTTT. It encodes CASSRRPAGGELFF.

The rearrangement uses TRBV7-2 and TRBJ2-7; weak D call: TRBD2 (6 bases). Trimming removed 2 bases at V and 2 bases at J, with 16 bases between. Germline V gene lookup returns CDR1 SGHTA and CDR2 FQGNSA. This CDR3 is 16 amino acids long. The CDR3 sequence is CASSLTSPFLPYEQYF. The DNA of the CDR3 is TGTGCCAGCAGCTTAACTAGCCCCTTTCTTCCCTACGAGCAGTACTTC.

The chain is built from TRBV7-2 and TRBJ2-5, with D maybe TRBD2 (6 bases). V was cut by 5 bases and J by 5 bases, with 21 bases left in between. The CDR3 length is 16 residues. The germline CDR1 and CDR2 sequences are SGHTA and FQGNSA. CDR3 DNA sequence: TGTGCCAGCAGCGGGAGGCGGGGAGGATCAGGGGAGACCCAGTACTTC. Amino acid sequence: CASSGRRGGSGETQYF.

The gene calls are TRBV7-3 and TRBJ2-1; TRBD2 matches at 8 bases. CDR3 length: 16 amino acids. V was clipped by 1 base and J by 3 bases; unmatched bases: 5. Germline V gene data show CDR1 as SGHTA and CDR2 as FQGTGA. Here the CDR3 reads CASSLNPGTSYNEQFF. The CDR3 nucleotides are TGTGCCAGCAGCTTAAACCCCGGGACTAGCTACAATGAGCAGTTCTTC.

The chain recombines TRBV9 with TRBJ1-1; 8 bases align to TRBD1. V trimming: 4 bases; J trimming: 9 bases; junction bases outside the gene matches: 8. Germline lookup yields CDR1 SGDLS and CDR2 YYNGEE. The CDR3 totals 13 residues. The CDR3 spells CASSPNTGGQAFF. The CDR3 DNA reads TGTGCCAGCAGCCCTAACACAGGGGGACAAGCTTTCTTT.